This T cell receptor (beta chain) was found in a study of control samples from healthy donors and cancer patients. V shed 4 bases and J 7 bases; nucleotides not matched to a gene: 7. The CDR3 consists of 14 residues. Germline loops: CDR1 SGHKS, CDR2 YYEKEE (reference sequence). Some clones are missing from TCRdb's copy, which holds only in-frame ones; the method was immunoSEQ multiplex PCR. The sample includes approximately 150,000 clones, less than 95% of them seen just once. V usage is TRBV5-5 and J usage is TRBJ2-2; TRBD2 matches 7 bases. The specimen was PBMCs. This clonotype was sampled from a man in his fifties or sixties with colorectal cancer. CDR3 in amino acids: CASSSPGGDGELFF. CDR3 sequence (DNA): TGTGCCAGCAGCAGTCCGGGGGGAGACGGGGAGCTGTTTTTT.